This T cell receptor (beta chain) came from a study of OX40 agonist ivuxolimab in advanced cancers. General study findings and limits: Compared with others, partial responders at 0.1-3.0 mg/kg displayed clonal expansion among the lowest. Clonal expansion from baseline to week 6 occurred in both CD4+ and CD8+ T cells.

Details on this clone: Its specificity is unknown.

Any history of autoimmune disease or systemic immunosuppression disqualified patients. The length of the CDR3 is 12 residues. Germline V gene sequence: CDR1 SNHLY, CDR2 FYNNEI. V lost 2 bases to trimming and J lost 7 bases, with 8 bases between them. Some clones are missing from TCRdb's copy, which holds only in-frame ones; the method was immunoSEQ multiplex PCR. The sample records more than 85,000 clones, approximately 90% being singletons. The receptor comes from an adult with an advanced solid tumor such as melanoma, head and neck, liver or kidney cancer. The chain uses TRBV2 and TRBJ1-1, with D hard to call. Source: CD4+ or CD8+ T cells sorted from blood, taken in a trial of the OX40 agonist ivuxolimab. The CDR3 DNA reads TGTGCCAGCAGTGAATTACGGTATGAAGCTTTCTTT. Translation: CASSELRYEAFF.